This T cell receptor beta chain was captured in a study of read filtering for tumor transcriptome and immune sequencing. The length of the CDR3 is 12 residues. Germline lookup yields CDR1 MGHDK and CDR2 SYGVNS. V was trimmed by 6 bases and J by 12 bases, leaving 18 bases between them. This clonotype came up many times. The library was built from around 0.4 ug RNA with molecular barcoded adaptors for alpha/delta and beta/gamma chains. TCRdb recomputed calls from the reads with MiXCR, one row per CDR3 protein. The table has 100,000 to 150,000 distinct CDR3 sequences, 10% to 15% seen once. Specimen: a population of CD138-negative cells sorted from bone marrow. The chain couples TRBV25-1 to TRBJ2-7; TRBD1 or TRBD2 may be the D gene (6 bases each). This sequence was found in a donor at least 40 years old with multiple myeloma. In DNA, the CDR3 is TGTGCCAGCAGGCGGGACATGGAAAGTCCGTACTTC. Its protein product is CASRRDMESPYF.